The 29 T cell receptor beta chains below were found in one sample sequenced in a study of blood T cell repertoires in COVID-19. TCRdb keeps only in-frame clones here, not all; method: immunoSEQ multiplex PCR. The sample records more than 95,000 clones, 70% to 85% being singletons. Sequences were obtained from peripheral blood. Receptor source: a man in his 70s with active or convalescent COVID-19.

This clone was observed a single time. This chain joins TRBV10-1 and TRBJ1-1, with D possibly TRBD1 on 6 matching bases. The CDR3 spans 14 residues. V was trimmed by 4 bases and J by 8 bases, leaving 17 bases between them. Looked up from germline, CDR1 is WNHNN and CDR2 is SYGVQD (reference sequence). DNA for the CDR3: TGCGCCAGCAGTGTGTTCCCTGTGGGGGCAGAAGCTTTCTTT. Residues: CASSVFPVGAEAFF.

This clone has a count of ten or more. The J gene is TRBJ1-4, the V gene TRBV7-6; D ambiguous. The CDR3 contains 14 residues. Germline CDR1 is SGHVS and CDR2 is FNYEAQ. V lost 1 base to trimming and J lost 4 bases, with 7 bases between them. The CDR3 nucleotides read TGTGCCAGCAGCTTAGGCCGACTTAATGAAAAACTGTTTTTT. Translation: CASSLGRLNEKLFF.

This clone came up a few times. The CDR3 nucleotides are TGTGCCAGCAGTGTGGACAGGGCCGGCAATTCACCCCTCCACTTT. It encodes CASSVDRAGNSPLHF. This sequence joins TRBV27 and TRBJ1-6; 8 bases align to TRBD1. The CDR3 covers 15 residues. Looked up from germline, CDR1 is MNHEY and CDR2 is SMNVEV (reference sequence). J lost 7 bases, V lost 5 bases, and 7 bases had no gene match.

The V and J genes are TRBV5-1 and TRBJ1-4, with D tentatively TRBD1 (5 bases). Trimming stripped 4 bases from V and 0 bases from J, with 13 bases between. The V gene's germline CDR1 is SGHRS and CDR2 YFSETQ. CDR3 length: 16 residues. The CDR3 region is CASSRDSPATNEKLFF. The CDR3 DNA follows: TGCGCCAGCAGCCGTGACAGCCCTGCAACTAATGAAAAACTGTTTTTT.

CDR3 nucleotide sequence: TGTGCCAGCAGCTTAACAGGGGTCTCCTACAATGAGCAGTTCTTC. Translating gives CASSLTGVSYNEQFF. This chain connects TRBV7-3 to TRBJ2-1, with D possibly matching TRBD1 (5 bases). The CDR3 length is 15 residues. Trimming removed 0 bases at V and 0 bases at J, with 6 bases between. From germline, CDR1 is SGHTA and CDR2 FQGTGA.

V and J are TRBV18 and TRBJ2-1; no definite D call. The germline V gene has CDR1 KGHSH and CDR2 LQKENI. V dropped 0 bases and J dropped 6 bases, with 9 bases sitting between them. The CDR3 is 14 residues long. CDR3 sequence (DNA): TGTGCCAGCTCACCACCGTCCAGTGTCAATGAGCAGTTCTTC. Its protein product is CASSPPSSVNEQFF.

The CDR3 bases are TGTGCCAGCAGTGAGCAGGGGCGGACTAACTATGGCTACACCTTC. Its translation is CASSEQGRTNYGYTF. This chain connects TRBV2 to TRBJ1-2, with TRBD1 as a possible D gene (6 bases). V lost 3 bases to trimming and J lost 0 bases, with 11 bases between them. The CDR3 is made up of 15 amino acids. Germline-derived CDR1 and CDR2 are SNHLY and FYNNEI.

The CDR3 sequence: CASSAGTVSGNTIYF. The CDR3 DNA follows: TGTGCCAGCAGCGCCGGGACAGTCTCTGGAAACACCATATATTTT. This sequence joins TRBV7-2 and TRBJ1-3, with 7 bases lining up with TRBD1. This CDR3 comprises 15 residues. CDR1 is SGHTA and CDR2 is FQGNSA in the germline V gene. J was trimmed by 0 bases and V by 5 bases; bases with no gene match: 4.

The chain recombines TRBV5-6 with TRBJ1-1; the match to TRBD1 covers 9 bases. Unmatched junction bases numbered 4, after V lost 4 bases and J lost 6 bases. Germline values: CDR1 SGHDT, CDR2 YYEEEE. The CDR3 length is 13 residues. The CDR3 is CASSITGGSEAFF. In DNA, the CDR3 is TGTGCCAGCAGCATTACAGGGGGCTCTGAAGCTTTCTTT.

The V and J genes are TRBV2 and TRBJ2-1, with a possible D match to TRBD1 (5 bases). This CDR3 region has 11 residues. V was pared by 3 bases and J by 8 bases, with 5 bases between. Germline assignment: CDR1 SNHLY and CDR2 FYNNEI. The CDR3 loop reads CASSDRDEQFF. DNA for the CDR3: TGTGCCAGCAGTGACAGGGATGAGCAGTTCTTC.

This chain uses TRBV28 with TRBJ2-1; 8 bases are shared with TRBD2. The V segment lost 1 base and the J segment 10 bases; nucleotides outside the gene matches: 9. The germline gives CDR1 MDHEN, CDR2 SYDVKM. CDR3 length: 15 amino acids. CDR3: CASSLSGRAAGEQFF. The CDR3 DNA reads TGTGCCAGCAGTTTATCCGGGAGGGCAGCGGGGGAGCAGTTCTTC.

Worth noting for this clone: The junction departs from the called germline gene at one end, perhaps through a read error. The J gene is TRBJ2-1, the V gene TRBV5-6; 8 bases align to TRBD2. CDR1 and CDR2 from the germline V gene are SGHDT and YYEEEE. The CDR3 is 17 amino acids. The CDR3 loop is CASSPGLAVNPYSEQFF. The CDR3 nucleotides read TGTGCCAGCAGCCCTGGACTAGCCGTTAACCCCTACAGTGAGCAGTTCTTC. Complete variable domain (other parts from reference TRBV5-6 and TRBJ2-1): DAGVTQSPTHLIKTRGQQVTLRCSPKSGHDTVSWYQQALGQGPQFIFQYYEEEERQRGNFPDRFSGHQFPNYSSELNVNALLLGDSALYLCASSPGLAVNPYSEQFFGPGTRLTVL.

V is TRBV3-1 (or the pseudogene TRBV3-2) and J is TRBJ1-2; possibly TRBD1 for D (5 bases). Per germline, CDR1 LGHDT and CDR2 YNNKEL (reference sequence). Trimming removed 3 bases from V and 0 bases from J, with 8 bases in between. The CDR3 loop spans 14 amino acids. DNA of the CDR3: TGTGCCAGCAGCCATTGGGACTCTAACTATGGCTACACCTTC. Translated: CASSHWDSNYGYTF.

This chain links TRBV10-3 with TRBJ1-2, with a weak D call TRBD1 (5 bases). This CDR3 has 13 amino acids. Germline lookup yields CDR1 ENHRY and CDR2 SYGVKD. Trimming pared 4 bases from V and 3 bases from J, leaving 9 bases between. The CDR3 region has the DNA TGTGCCATCAGTGCTGGGGGGGACTATGGCTACACCTTC. Translated, it gives CAISAGGDYGYTF.

The chain combines TRBV7-8 with TRBJ1-3, with a tentative D call TRBD1 (6 bases). The length of the CDR3 is 16 residues. CDR1 SGHVS and CDR2 FQNEAQ come from the germline V gene. Trimming removed 1 base from V and 0 bases from J, with 10 bases in between. Written as DNA, the CDR3 is TGTGCCAGCAGCTTAGGAGGACAGAACTCTGGAAACACCATATATTTT. It is translated as CASSLGGQNSGNTIYF.

The chain combines TRBV7-9 with TRBJ1-1, with D unresolved. Germline lookup yields CDR1 SEHNR and CDR2 FQNEAQ (reference sequence). Trimming took 8 bases from V and 5 from J, leaving 15 bases between them. The CDR3 extends over 13 amino acids. The CDR3 region is CASSEGGFTEAFF. CDR3 coding DNA: TGTGCCAGCTCCGAAGGAGGGTTTACTGAAGCTTTCTTT. Full variable domain (outside the CDR3, taken from reference TRBV7-9 and TRBJ1-1): DTGVSQNPRHKITKRGQNVTFRCDPISEHNRLYWYRQTLGQGPEFLTYFQNEAQLEKSRLLSDRFSAERPKGSFSTLEIQRTEQGDSAMYLCASSEGGFTEAFFGQGTRLTVV.

This clone was detected once. The V gene is TRBV19, the J gene TRBJ1-1; TRBD1 agrees at 9 bases. V shed 3 bases and J 7 bases; nucleotides not matched to a gene: 15. The CDR3 length is 17 residues. Germline V CDR1 and CDR2: LNHDA, SQIVND (reference sequence). CDR3 sequence (DNA): TGTGCCAGTAGTATGGGCGACAGGGGGGGACATGCGGATGAAGCTTTCTTT. This encodes CASSMGDRGGHADEAFF.

The rearrangement joins TRBV5-4 to TRBJ2-5; the D is unclear. This CDR3 has 12 amino acids. CDR1 SGHNT and CDR2 YYREEE come from the germline V gene (reference sequence). V lost 4 bases and J lost 0, with 4 bases in between. In DNA form, the CDR3 reads TGTGCCAGCAGCCGGTACCAAGAGACCCAGTACTTC. Its protein is CASSRYQETQYF.

This sequence joins TRBV19 and TRBJ1-2, with 8 bases lining up with TRBD1. The CDR3 sequence is 17 residues long. V lost 7 bases and J lost 5; bases outside the gene matches: 18. Germline V lookup: CDR1 LNHDA, CDR2 SQIVND (reference sequence). The CDR3: CASTKVQERDRPYGYTF. The CDR3 DNA reads TGTGCCAGTACGAAGGTACAAGAAAGGGACAGGCCTTATGGCTACACCTTC.

Details on this clone: Within the sample, other DNA sequences also encode this same CDR3. The chain combines TRBV6-6 with TRBJ2-7, with 9 bases aligning to TRBD1. V trimming: 0 bases; J trimming: 6 bases; junction bases outside the gene matches: 0. This CDR3 spans 13 amino acids. Germline-derived CDR1 and CDR2 are MNHNY and SVGAGI (reference sequence). CDR3 in amino acids: CASSYSTGGEQYF. The CDR3 region has the DNA TGTGCCAGCAGTTACTCGACAGGGGGCGAGCAGTACTTC.

The chain links TRBV2 to TRBJ2-7; D possibly corresponds to TRBD2 (5 bases). The CDR3 is 12 amino acids. Deletions cut 4 bases from V and 3 bases from J, with 7 bases between. Germline V CDR1 and CDR2: SNHLY, FYNNEI. In DNA form, the CDR3 reads TGTGCCAGCAGTGCGGGATTCTACGAGCAGTACTTC. This gives the protein CASSAGFYEQYF.

The chain couples TRBV6-8 to TRBJ1-3; a possible D gene is TRBD1 (5 bases). This CDR3 is 16 amino acids long. In germline, CDR1 is MNHGY, CDR2 SAAAGT. Trimming shortened V by 7 bases and J by 0 bases, and 16 bases separated the two germline ends. CDR3 in DNA: TGTGCCAGCACCCACCGGGCGGGGGTCTCTGGAAACACCATATATTTT. Its protein product is CASTHRAGVSGNTIYF.

This clone is a singleton in its sample. V usage is TRBV5-1 and J usage is TRBJ1-1; the match to TRBD1 covers 11 bases. Trimming took 3 bases from V and 7 from J; bases not matched to a gene: 5. This CDR3 has 14 amino acids. CDR1 and CDR2 from the germline V gene are SGHRS and YFSETQ. The CDR3 bases are TGCGCCAGCAGCTCCGGACAGGGGGCGGTTGAAGCTTTCTTT. This sequence encodes CASSSGQGAVEAFF.

The chain links TRBV10-3 to TRBJ1-2; 8 bases line up with TRBD1. There are 16 residues in the CDR3. Germline V gene lookup returns CDR1 ENHRY and CDR2 SYGVKD. V shed 0 bases and J 5 bases; nucleotides not matched to a gene: 8. CDR3 in DNA: TGTGCCATCAGTGAGTCGAAAGGGCGGACAGGGTATGGCTACACCTTC. Protein: CAISESKGRTGYGYTF.

The chain carries TRBV6-5 and TRBJ2-3; 7 bases fit TRBD2. The CDR3 length is 13 residues. In germline, CDR1 is MNHEY, CDR2 SVGAGI. Losses at the gene ends were 10 bases for V and 4 bases for J; bases not matched to a gene: 8. This CDR3 reads CATTGAGADTQYF. CDR3 DNA sequence: TGTGCCACAACCGGGGCGGGAGCAGATACGCAGTATTTT.

This clone has more than one count but fewer than ten. The chain joins TRBV12-5 to TRBJ1-2; 9 bases fit TRBD1. This CDR3 region has 12 residues. Per germline, CDR1 LGHNT and CDR2 FRNRAP. CDR3 bases: TGTGCCCGGGACAGGGAAGGCTATGGCTACACCTTC. The encoded protein is CARDREGYGYTF.

The chain links TRBV3-1 (or the pseudogene TRBV3-2) to TRBJ1-3; a weak D match, TRBD1 (6 bases). The germline V gene encodes CDR1 LGHDT and CDR2 YNNKEL (reference sequence). V dropped 3 bases and J dropped 0 bases, with 18 bases sitting between them. CDR3 size: 18 residues. The CDR3 DNA reads as TGTGCCAGCAGCCAGAAGAGAGACAGGCCTTACTCTGGAAACACCATATATTTT. It yields the protein CASSQKRDRPYSGNTIYF.

V and J are TRBV21-1 and TRBJ2-3; the table names TRBD2, a call not compared with the DNA. TRBV21-1 is a pseudogene segment. The CDR3 length is 15 residues. The CDR3 nucleotides are TGTGCCAGCAGCAGACTAGCGGGGTTTGCAGATACGCAGTATTTT. Protein: CASSRLAGFADTQYF.

The rearrangement links TRBV2 to TRBJ1-1; possible D gene TRBD1, 6 bases. Trimming cost V 10 bases and J 1 base, with 16 bases left between them. The CDR3 runs to 14 residues. Germline CDR1 SNHLY, CDR2 FYNNEI. The CDR3 coding sequence is TGTGCCATTACCCTCGGGACACCGAACACTGAAGCTTTCTTT. Residues: CAITLGTPNTEAFF.